These 14 T cell receptor beta chains were all obtained from the same sample, sequenced in a study of cytomegalovirus exposure and HLA in healthy donors. The PCR ran on 60 Vbeta and 13 Jbeta primers. Assay: immunoSEQ multiplex PCR; the TCRdb copy retains only in-frame clones and omits some. The sample lists 150,000 to 170,000 clones; 75% were seen once. The specimen sequenced was PBMCs. The origin of the receptors is a man aged 18 to 29 in good health and CMV-seronegative.

CDR3 nucleotides: TGTGCCAGCAGCTCCTCCCGTGGGGCGGGGCCTTACAATGAGCAGTTCTTC. Translated, it gives CASSSSRGAGPYNEQFF. The J gene is TRBJ2-1, the V gene TRBV9; TRBD2 might be the D (6 bases). V lost 4 bases and J lost 4, with 21 bases in between. CDR1 is SGDLS and CDR2 is YYNGEE in the germline V gene. This CDR3 spans 17 amino acids.

This clone has only a few counts. The chain has TRBV19 and TRBJ1-3; tentative D call: TRBD1 (5 bases). With 8 bases removed from V and 4 bases from J, the gap between germline ends came to 9 bases. Germline-derived CDR1 and CDR2 are LNHDA and SQIVND (reference sequence). CDR3 size: 12 residues. This CDR3 is CASRQSGNTIYF. CDR3 DNA sequence: TGTGCCAGTCGACAGTCCGGAAACACCATATATTTT.

This clone has more than one count but fewer than ten. This chain joins TRBV27 and TRBJ2-7, with 9 bases lining up with TRBD1. The J segment lost 5 bases and the V segment lost 3 bases, leaving 5 bases of the junction unmatched. This CDR3 spans 14 amino acids. Per the germline V gene, CDR1 is MNHEY and CDR2 is SMNVEV (reference sequence). The CDR3 loop is CASSFNRGHDEQYF. The DNA for the CDR3 is TGTGCCAGCAGTTTTAACAGGGGGCACGACGAGCAGTACTTC.

The DNA of the CDR3 is TGTGCCAGCAGCCTCGTGGGGGCCCCTGAAGCTTTCTTT. This codes for CASSLVGAPEAFF. The V and J genes are TRBV7-2 and TRBJ1-1, with D tentatively TRBD1 (6 bases). This CDR3 has 13 amino acids. Germline lookup yields CDR1 SGHTA and CDR2 FQGNSA. V lost 5 bases, J lost 6 bases, and 13 bases lay in between.

The chain couples TRBV29-1 to TRBJ2-7; 8 bases are a match to TRBD1. The germline gives CDR1 SQVTM, CDR2 ANQGSEA. The length of the CDR3 is 15 residues. With V trimmed by 4 bases and J by 3 bases, 11 bases remained unmatched. The CDR3 DNA is TGCAGCGTTGCGGGGCGGCAGGGGGCAAGCTACGAGCAGTACTTC. Encoded protein: CSVAGRQGASYEQYF.

This sequence joins TRBV5-1 and TRBJ2-2, with TRBD2 matching over 11 bases. The ends lost 4 bases at V and 5 bases at J; junction bases unmatched: 4. This CDR3 has 15 residues. Germline V gene sequence: CDR1 SGHRS, CDR2 YFSETQ. CDR3 amino acids: CASSLSGRGTGELFF. CDR3 coding DNA: TGCGCCAGCAGCCTTAGCGGGAGGGGTACCGGGGAGCTGTTTTTT.

This clone turned up a few times. An end of the junction differs from the germline gene, which may be a read error. This chain uses TRBV7-9 with TRBJ2-7, with 12 nucleotides matching TRBD2. CDR1 and CDR2 from the germline V gene are SEHNR and FQNEAQ (reference sequence). This CDR3 is built from 15 residues. The chain's CDR3 is CSSSSSRLAGDEQYF. The CDR3, as DNA: TGTTCCAGCAGCTCGTCGCGACTAGCGGGAGACGAGCAGTACTTC.

This clone occurred a few times. The chain is built from TRBV18 and TRBJ2-5; TRBD1 matches at 7 bases. The end of the DNA aligns better with TRBJ2-7, so the J call may be wrong. The germline gives CDR1 KGHSH, CDR2 LQKENI. There are 15 residues in the CDR3. The CDR3 reads CASSPTGRLRYEQYF. The CDR3 nucleotides read TGTGCCAGCTCACCGACAGGGAGACTCCGCTACGAGCAGTACTTC.

The chain carries TRBV18 and TRBJ2-7; D uncertain. The CDR3 sequence is 14 residues long. Trimming left V 1 base short and J 0 bases short, with 7 bases between. Germline-derived CDR1 and CDR2 are KGHSH and LQKENI. The DNA of the CDR3 is TGTGCCAGCTCACCACGAAGGAGCTCCTACGAGCAGTACTTC. It is translated as CASSPRRSSYEQYF.

The genes are TRBV6-1 and TRBJ1-4, with D perhaps TRBD1 (5 bases). This CDR3 spans 12 amino acids. Trimming pared 4 bases from V and 15 bases from J, leaving 15 bases between. The germline gives CDR1 MNHNS, CDR2 SASEGT. CDR3 sequence (DNA): TGTGCCAGCAGTGTTTCAGGGAAGGAATTGTTTTTT. It specifies CASSVSGKELFF.

V is TRBV5-1 and J is TRBJ2-3; 8 bases are shared with TRBD2. The V and J ends lost 0 bases and 10 bases, in that order; junction bases with no gene match: 10. CDR1 is SGHRS and CDR2 is YFSETQ in the germline V gene. CDR3 length: 15 residues. The CDR3 bases are TGCGCCAGCAGCTTGGATGCTAGCGGGTTTTCAGCGCAGTATTTT. This sequence encodes CASSLDASGFSAQYF.

The chain employs TRBV4-1 and TRBJ2-7, with D perhaps matching TRBD2 (6 bases). The V end lost 6 bases, the J end lost 4 bases, and 25 bases lay between the germline ends. Germline values: CDR1 MGHRA, CDR2 YSYEKL. The length of the CDR3 is 17 residues. The CDR3 reads CASRGIKRGSSRYEQYF. DNA of the CDR3: TGCGCCAGCAGGGGAATTAAACGGGGGTCTAGCCGGTACGAGCAGTACTTC.

The rearrangement uses TRBV9 and TRBJ2-3, with 8 bases lining up with TRBD2. V gave up 0 bases and J gave up 6 bases; unmatched junction bases: 9. The CDR3 is 16 amino acids. Germline V gene lookup returns CDR1 SGDLS and CDR2 YYNGEE. CDR3 DNA: TGTGCCAGCAGCGTAGCATACGGGAGGGCGGGTGATACGCAGTATTTT. Protein sequence: CASSVAYGRAGDTQYF. Filled out from reference TRBV9 and TRBJ2-3, the complete variable domain reads DSGVTQTPKHLITATGQRVTLRCSPRSGDLSVYWYQQSLDQGLQFLIQYYNGEERAKGNILERFSAQQFPDLHSELNLSSLELGDSALYFCASSVAYGRAGDTQYFGPGTRLTVL.

This clone appeared once. The chain is built from TRBV19 and TRBJ1-1; no definite D call. This CDR3 region has 14 residues. The germline V gene encodes CDR1 LNHDA and CDR2 SQIVND (reference sequence). The V end lost 3 bases, the J end lost 2 bases, and 10 bases lay between the germline ends. This chain's CDR3 is CASSMVPLNTEAFF. The DNA for the CDR3 is TGTGCCAGTAGTATGGTCCCCCTAAACACTGAAGCTTTCTTT.